The clone carrying this TCR beta chain was seen at least ten times. The data were obtained in a study of T cells after yellow fever vaccination. As TCR cDNA was made by 5'RACE template switching, a universal primer site and UMIs were added. TCRdb called the 5' RACE reads again in MiXCR, with one record for every CDR3 protein. The repertoire holds under 55,000 distinct CDR3 sequences, with roughly 7% as singletons. The CDR3 sequence is 12 residues long. V was pared by 4 bases and J by 3 bases, with 4 bases between. In germline, CDR1 is MNHEY, CDR2 SVGEGT. The TCR comes from a man aged 25 to 40 who received the YFV17D yellow fever vaccine. This specimen was CD8+ T cells not binding an NS4B(214-222) dextramer, sorted from PBMCs, taken 45 days after the yellow fever booster vaccination. This sequence joins TRBV6-2 or TRBV6-3 and TRBJ1-5; no clear D. CDR3 amino acids: CASSSYNQPQHF. The CDR3 nucleotides read TGTGCCAGCAGTTCTTACAATCAGCCCCAGCATTTT.